This TCR beta chain derives from a study of shared clonotypes between healthy human individuals. Overall study results and limits: It was the few donors that limited the genetic and exposure-history diversity represented. Some clonotypes were shared by all four sorted-subset donors, while others were not shared. The non-shared ones had lower generation probabilities than the shared ones.

Genomic DNA belonging to each subset was distributed in equal measure over several immunoSEQ plates. Replicate PCRs run on sorted subsets employed 200 ng DNA, around 27,000 T cell genomes. TCRdb's copy holds only in-frame clones and misses some; the assay was immunoSEQ multiplex PCR. In the table there are about 2.2 million clones, around 93% of which are singletons. The germline gives CDR1 PRHDT, CDR2 FYEKMQ (reference sequence). The V gene lost 6 bases and the J gene lost 7 bases, with 15 bases spanning the gap. The CDR3 length is 14 residues. In this sample, this clone turned up once. Its antigen remains unidentified. CD45RO-negative CD8 cells positively selected for CCR7 made up the naive population, which excluded terminally differentiated effector memory CD45RA+ cells.

Material: naive CD8+ T cells from PBMCs. This chain joins TRBV13 and TRBJ2-2; D may be TRBD1 (5 bases). The sequence was collected from a man in his late teens or twenties in good health. Some clones in this sample may be carry-over from other donors' samples. The CDR3 DNA reads TGTGCCAGCAGTCTTGGGGCTTTCGGCGGGGAGCTGTTTTTT. Amino acid sequence: CASSLGAFGGELFF. Variable domain in full (rest from reference TRBV13 and TRBJ2-2): AAGVIQSPRHLIKEKRETATLKCYPIPRHDTVYWYQQGPGQDPQFLISFYEKMQSDKGSIPDRFSAQQFSDYHSELNMSSLELGDSALYFCASSLGAFGGELFFGEGSRLTVL.